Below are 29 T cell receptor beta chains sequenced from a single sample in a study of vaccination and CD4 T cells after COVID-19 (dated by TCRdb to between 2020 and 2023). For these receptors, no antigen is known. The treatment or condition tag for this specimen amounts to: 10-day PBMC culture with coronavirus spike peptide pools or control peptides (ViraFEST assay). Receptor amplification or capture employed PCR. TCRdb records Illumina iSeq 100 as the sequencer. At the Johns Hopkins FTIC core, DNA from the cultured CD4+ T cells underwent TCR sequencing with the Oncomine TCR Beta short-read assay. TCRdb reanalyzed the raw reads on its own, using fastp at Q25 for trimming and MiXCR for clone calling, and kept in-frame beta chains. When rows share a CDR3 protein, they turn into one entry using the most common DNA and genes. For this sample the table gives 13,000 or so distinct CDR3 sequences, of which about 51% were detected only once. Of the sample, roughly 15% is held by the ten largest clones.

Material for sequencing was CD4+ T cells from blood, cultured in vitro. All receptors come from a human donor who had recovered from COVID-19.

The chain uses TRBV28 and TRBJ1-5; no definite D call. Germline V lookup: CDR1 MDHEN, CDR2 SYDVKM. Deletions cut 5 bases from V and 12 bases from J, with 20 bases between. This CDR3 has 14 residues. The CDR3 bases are TGTGCCAGCAGTGGCGGGTTTTACTGGACGTACCAGCATTTT. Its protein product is CASSGGFYWTYQHF.

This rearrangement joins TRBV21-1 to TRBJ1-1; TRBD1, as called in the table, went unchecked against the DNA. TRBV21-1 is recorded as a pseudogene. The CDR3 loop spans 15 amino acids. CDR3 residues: CASRGKGGPNTEAFF. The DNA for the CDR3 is TGTGCCAGCAGGGGGAAGGGGGGACCGAACACTGAAGCTTTCTTT.

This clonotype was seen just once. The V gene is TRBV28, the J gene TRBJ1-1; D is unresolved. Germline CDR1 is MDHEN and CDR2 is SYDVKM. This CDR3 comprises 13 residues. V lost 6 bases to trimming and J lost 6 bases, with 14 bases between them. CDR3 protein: CASSDGSRPEAFF. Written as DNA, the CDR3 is TGTGCCAGCAGCGACGGGTCCAGGCCTGAAGCTTTCTTT.

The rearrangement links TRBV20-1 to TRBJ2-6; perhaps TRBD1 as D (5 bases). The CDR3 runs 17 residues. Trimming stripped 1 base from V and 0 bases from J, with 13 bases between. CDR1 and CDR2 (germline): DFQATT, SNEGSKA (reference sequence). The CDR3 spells CSARGPAGRSGANVLTF. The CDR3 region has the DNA TGCAGTGCTAGAGGTCCGGCAGGGCGCTCTGGGGCCAACGTCCTGACTTTC.

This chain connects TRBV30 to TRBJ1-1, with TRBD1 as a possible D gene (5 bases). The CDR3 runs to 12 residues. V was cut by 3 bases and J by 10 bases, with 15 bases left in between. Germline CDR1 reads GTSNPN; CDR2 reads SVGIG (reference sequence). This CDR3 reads CAWRAGTLGAFF. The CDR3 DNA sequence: TGTGCCTGGAGGGCCGGGACCCTAGGAGCTTTCTTT.

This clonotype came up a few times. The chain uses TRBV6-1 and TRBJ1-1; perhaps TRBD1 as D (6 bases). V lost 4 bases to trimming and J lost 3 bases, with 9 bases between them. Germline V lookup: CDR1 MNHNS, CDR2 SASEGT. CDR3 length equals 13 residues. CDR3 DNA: TGTGCCAGCAGTGGGACAGCGGACACTGAAGCTTTCTTT. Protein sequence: CASSGTADTEAFF.

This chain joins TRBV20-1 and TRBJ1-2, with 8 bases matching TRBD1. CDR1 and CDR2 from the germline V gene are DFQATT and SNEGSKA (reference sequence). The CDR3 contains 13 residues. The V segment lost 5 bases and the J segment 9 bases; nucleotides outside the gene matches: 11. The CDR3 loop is CSAGQGESRRYTF. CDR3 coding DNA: TGCAGTGCTGGACAGGGCGAGTCACGCCGCTACACCTTC.

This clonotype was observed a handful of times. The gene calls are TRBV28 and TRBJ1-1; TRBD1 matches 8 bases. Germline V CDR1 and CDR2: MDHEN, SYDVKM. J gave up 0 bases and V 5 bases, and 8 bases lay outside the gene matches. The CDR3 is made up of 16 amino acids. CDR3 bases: TGTGCCAGCAGTATCGACAGGGGCGGCTTGAACACTGAAGCTTTCTTT. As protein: CASSIDRGGLNTEAFF.

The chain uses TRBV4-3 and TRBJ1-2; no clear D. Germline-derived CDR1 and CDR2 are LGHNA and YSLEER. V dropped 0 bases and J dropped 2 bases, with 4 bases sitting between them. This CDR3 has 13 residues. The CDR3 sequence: CASSQDRNYGYTF. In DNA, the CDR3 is TGCGCCAGCAGCCAAGACAGAAACTATGGCTACACCTTC.

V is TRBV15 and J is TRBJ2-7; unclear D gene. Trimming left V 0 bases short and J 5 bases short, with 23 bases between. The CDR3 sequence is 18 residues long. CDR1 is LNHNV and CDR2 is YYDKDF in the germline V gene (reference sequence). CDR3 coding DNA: TGTGCCACCAGCAGAGAAGTGGCAGGACGAATGGAAGTGGACGAGCAGTACTTC. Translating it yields CATSREVAGRMEVDEQYF.

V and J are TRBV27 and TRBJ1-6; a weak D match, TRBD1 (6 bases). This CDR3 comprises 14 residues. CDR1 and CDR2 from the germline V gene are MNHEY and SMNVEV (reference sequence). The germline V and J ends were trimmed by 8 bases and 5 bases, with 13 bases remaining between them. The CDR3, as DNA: TGTGCCAGCGGGGCTACAGGGAATAATTCACCCCTCCACTTT. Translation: CASGATGNNSPLHF.

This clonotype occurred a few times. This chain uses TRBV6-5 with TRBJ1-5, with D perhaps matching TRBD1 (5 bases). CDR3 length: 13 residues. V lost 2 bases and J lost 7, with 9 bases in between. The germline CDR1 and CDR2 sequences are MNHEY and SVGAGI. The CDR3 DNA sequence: TGTGCCAGCAGTTACGATCAGGGACAGCCCCAGCATTTT. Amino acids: CASSYDQGQPQHF.

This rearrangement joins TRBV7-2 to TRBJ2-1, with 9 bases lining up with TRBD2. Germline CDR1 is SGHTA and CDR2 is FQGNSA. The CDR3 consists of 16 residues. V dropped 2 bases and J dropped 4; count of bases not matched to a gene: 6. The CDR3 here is CASSLNAAGGYNEQFF. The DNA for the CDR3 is TGTGCCAGCAGCTTAAATGCGGCGGGAGGGTACAATGAGCAGTTCTTC. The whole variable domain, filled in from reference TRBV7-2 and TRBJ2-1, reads GAGVSQSPSNKVTEKGKDVELRCDPISGHTALYWYRQSLGQGLEFLIYFQGNSAPDKSGLPSDRFSAERTGGSVSTLTIQRTQQEDSAVYLCASSLNAAGGYNEQFFGPGTRLTVL.

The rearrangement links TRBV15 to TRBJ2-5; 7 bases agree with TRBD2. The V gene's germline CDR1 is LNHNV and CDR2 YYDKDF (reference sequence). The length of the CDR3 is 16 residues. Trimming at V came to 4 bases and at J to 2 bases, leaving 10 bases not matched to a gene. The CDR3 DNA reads TGTGCCACCAGCACCCTGGGGCGGGGGACTCAAGAGACCCAGTACTTC. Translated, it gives CATSTLGRGTQETQYF.

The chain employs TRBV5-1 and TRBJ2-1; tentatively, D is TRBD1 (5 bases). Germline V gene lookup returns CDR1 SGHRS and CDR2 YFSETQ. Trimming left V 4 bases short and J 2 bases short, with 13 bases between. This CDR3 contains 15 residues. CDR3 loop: CASSKDSQAYNEQFF. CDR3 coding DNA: TGCGCCAGCAGCAAAGACAGTCAAGCCTACAATGAGCAGTTCTTC.

As DNA, the CDR3 is TGTGCCAGTAGGGTGACAGGGGGGATCACTGAAGCTTTCTTT. Translating gives CASRVTGGITEAFF. The J gene is TRBJ1-1, the V gene TRBV19; 9 nucleotides agree with TRBD1. Per germline, CDR1 LNHDA and CDR2 SQIVND (reference sequence). V lost 6 bases to trimming and J lost 4 bases; unmatched junction nucleotides: 6. This CDR3 comprises 14 residues.

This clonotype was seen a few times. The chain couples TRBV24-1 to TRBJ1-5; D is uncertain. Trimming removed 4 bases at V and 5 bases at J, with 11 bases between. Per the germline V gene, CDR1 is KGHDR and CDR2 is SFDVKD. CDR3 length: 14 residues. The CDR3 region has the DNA TGTGCCACCAGTGAGAGGCGGTTCGATCAGCCCCAGCATTTT. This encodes CATSERRFDQPQHF.

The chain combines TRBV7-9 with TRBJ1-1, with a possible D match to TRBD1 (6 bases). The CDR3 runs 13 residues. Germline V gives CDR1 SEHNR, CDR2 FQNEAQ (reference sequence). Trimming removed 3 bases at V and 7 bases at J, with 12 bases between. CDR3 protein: CASSFTGRDEAFF. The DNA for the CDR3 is TGTGCCAGCAGCTTTACAGGGCGAGATGAAGCTTTCTTT.

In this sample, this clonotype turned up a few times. The CDR3 region is CSAISRGPGWNEQFF. The CDR3 coding sequence is TGCAGTGCCATTAGCCGGGGGCCCGGATGGAATGAGCAGTTCTTC. V and J are TRBV20-1 and TRBJ2-1; possibly TRBD1 or TRBD2 for D (6 bases each). The CDR3 runs to 15 residues. V shed 6 bases and J shed 7 bases, with 22 bases lying between them. Germline V lookup: CDR1 DFQATT, CDR2 SNEGSKA (reference sequence).

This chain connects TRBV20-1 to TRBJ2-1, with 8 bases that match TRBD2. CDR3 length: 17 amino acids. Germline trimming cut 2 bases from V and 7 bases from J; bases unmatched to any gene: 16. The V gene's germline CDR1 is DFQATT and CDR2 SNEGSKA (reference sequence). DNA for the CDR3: TGCAGTGCTAGAAATCCGGGTCCGGGAGGGTTAGGGAATGAGCAGTTCTTC. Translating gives CSARNPGPGGLGNEQFF.

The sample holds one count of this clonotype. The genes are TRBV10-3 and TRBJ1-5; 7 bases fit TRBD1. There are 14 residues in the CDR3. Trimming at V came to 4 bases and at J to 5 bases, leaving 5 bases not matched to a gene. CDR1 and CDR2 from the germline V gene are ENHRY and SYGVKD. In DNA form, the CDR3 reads TGTGCCATCAGTGCCGACAGGGCGGATCAGCCCCAGCATTTT. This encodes CAISADRADQPQHF.

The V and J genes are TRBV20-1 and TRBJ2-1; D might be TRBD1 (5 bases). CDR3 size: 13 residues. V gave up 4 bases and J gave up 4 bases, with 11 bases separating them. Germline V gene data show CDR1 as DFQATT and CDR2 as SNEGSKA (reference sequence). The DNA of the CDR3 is TGCAGTGCTAACAGGCAATCTTACAATGAGCAGTTCTTC. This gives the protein CSANRQSYNEQFF.

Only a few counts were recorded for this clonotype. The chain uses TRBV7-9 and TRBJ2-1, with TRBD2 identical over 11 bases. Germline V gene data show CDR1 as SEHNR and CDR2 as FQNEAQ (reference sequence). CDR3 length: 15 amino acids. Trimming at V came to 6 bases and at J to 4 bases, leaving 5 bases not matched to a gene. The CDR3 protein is CASSRSGRDYNEQFF. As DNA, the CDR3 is TGTGCCAGCAGTCGTAGCGGGAGGGATTACAATGAGCAGTTCTTC.

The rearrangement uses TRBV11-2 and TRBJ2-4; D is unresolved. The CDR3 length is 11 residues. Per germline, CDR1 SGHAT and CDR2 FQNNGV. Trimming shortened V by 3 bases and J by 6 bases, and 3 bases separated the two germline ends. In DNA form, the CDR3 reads TGTGCCAGCAGCTTTACAAACATTCAGTACTTC. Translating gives CASSFTNIQYF.

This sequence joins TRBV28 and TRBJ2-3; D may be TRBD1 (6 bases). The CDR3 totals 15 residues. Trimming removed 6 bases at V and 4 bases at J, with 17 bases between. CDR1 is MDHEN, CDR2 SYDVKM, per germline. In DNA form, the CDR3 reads TGTGCCAGCAGATCGGCAGGGGCGAGTCCAGATACGCAGTATTTT. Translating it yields CASRSAGASPDTQYF.

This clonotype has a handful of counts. The DNA of the CDR3 is TGTGCCAGCAGTAGATTCCCCGGGACGCATACGCAGTATTTT. Protein: CASSRFPGTHTQYF. The chain couples TRBV5-8 to TRBJ2-3; D assignment may be TRBD1 or TRBD2 (5 bases each). V gave up 5 bases and J gave up 7 bases, with 17 bases separating them. Germline CDR1 reads SGHTS; CDR2 reads YDEGEE. This CDR3 contains 14 residues. The whole variable domain, remainder taken from reference TRBV5-8 and TRBJ2-3, is EAGVTQSPTHLIKTRGQQATLRCSPISGHTSVYWYQQALGLGLQFLLWYDEGEERNRGNFPPRFSGRQFPNYSSELNVNALELEDSALYLCASSRFPGTHTQYFGPGTRLTVL.

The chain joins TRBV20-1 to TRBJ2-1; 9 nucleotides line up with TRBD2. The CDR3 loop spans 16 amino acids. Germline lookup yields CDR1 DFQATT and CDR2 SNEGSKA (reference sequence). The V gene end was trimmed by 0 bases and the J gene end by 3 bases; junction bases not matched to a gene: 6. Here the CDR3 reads CSARELAGARYNEQFF. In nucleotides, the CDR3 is TGCAGTGCTAGAGAATTAGCGGGAGCGCGCTACAATGAGCAGTTCTTC.

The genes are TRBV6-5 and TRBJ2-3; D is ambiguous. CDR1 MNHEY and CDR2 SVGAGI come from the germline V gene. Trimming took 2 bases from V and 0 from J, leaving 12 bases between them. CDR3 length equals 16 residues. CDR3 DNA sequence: TGTGCCAGCAGTTACGGGGTTACCCCTAGCACAGATACGCAGTATTTT. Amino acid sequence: CASSYGVTPSTDTQYF.

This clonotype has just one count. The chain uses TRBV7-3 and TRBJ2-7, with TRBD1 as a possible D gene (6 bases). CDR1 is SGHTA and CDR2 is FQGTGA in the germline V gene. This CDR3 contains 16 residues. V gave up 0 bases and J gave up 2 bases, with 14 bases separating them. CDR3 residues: CASSLTPWQGTYEQYF. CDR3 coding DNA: TGTGCCAGCAGCTTAACCCCTTGGCAGGGGACCTACGAGCAGTACTTC. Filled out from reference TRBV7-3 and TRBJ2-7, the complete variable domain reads GAGVSQTPSNKVTEKGKYVELRCDPISGHTALYWYRQSLGQGPEFLIYFQGTGAADDSGLPNDRFFAVRPEGSVSTLKIQRTERGDSAVYLCASSLTPWQGTYEQYFGPGTRLTVT.